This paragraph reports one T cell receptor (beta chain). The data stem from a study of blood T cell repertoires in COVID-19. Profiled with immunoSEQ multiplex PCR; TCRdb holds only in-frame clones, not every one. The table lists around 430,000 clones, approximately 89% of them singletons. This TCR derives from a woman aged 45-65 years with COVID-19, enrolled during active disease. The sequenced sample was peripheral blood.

The CDR3 sequence: CASSYRGGEQFF. CDR3 DNA: TGTGCCAGCAGTTACAGGGGTGGTGAGCAGTTCTTC. V gene TRBV6-2 or TRBV6-3 combines with J gene TRBJ2-1; tentatively, D is TRBD1 (5 bases). The V end lost 2 bases, the J end lost 9 bases, and 8 bases lay between the germline ends. This CDR3 is 12 amino acids long. Looked up from germline, CDR1 is MNHEY and CDR2 is SVGEGT.